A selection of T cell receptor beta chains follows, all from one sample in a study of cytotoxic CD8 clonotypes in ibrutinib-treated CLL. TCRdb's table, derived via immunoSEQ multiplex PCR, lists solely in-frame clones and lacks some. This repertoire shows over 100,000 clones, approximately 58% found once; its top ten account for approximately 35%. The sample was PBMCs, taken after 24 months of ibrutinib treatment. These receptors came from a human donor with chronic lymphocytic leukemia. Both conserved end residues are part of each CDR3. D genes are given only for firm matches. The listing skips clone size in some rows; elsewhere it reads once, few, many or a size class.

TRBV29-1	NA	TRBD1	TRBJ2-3	CQGGTDTQYF	TGCCAGGGGGGCACAGATACGCAGTATTTT
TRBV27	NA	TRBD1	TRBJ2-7	CASSGQGYEQYF	TGTGCCAGCAGCGGACAGGGGTACGAGCAGTACTTC
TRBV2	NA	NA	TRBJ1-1	CASSDNGNTEAFF	TGTGCCAGCAGTGATAACGGGAACACTGAAGCTTTCTTT
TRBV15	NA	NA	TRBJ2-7	CATSRDRGGSYEQYF	TGTGCCACCAGCAGAGATCGGGGCGGAAGCTACGAGCAGTACTTC
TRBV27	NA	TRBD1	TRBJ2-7	CASWTLTGEHEQYF	TGTGCCAGCTGGACCCTCACAGGGGAACACGAGCAGTACTTC
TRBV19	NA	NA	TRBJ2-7	CASSNLIGSDYEQYF	TGTGCCAGTAGCAACCTGATAGGTTCCGACTACGAGCAGTACTTC
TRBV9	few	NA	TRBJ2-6	CASSVGGSSSGANVLTF	TGTGCCAGCAGCGTAGGAGGGTCTAGCTCTGGGGCCAACGTCCTGACTTTC
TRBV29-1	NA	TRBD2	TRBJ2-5	CSVVGLAGGPGPQETQYF	TGCAGCGTTGTTGGGCTAGCGGGAGGCCCTGGCCCCCAAGAGACCCAGTACTTC
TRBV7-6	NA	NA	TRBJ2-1	CASSGGNHNEQFF	TGTGCCAGCAGCGGAGGGAACCACAATGAGCAGTTCTTC
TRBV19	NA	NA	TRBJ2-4	CASSISARVANIQYF	TGTGCCAGTAGTATCTCCGCCAGGGTCGCAAACATTCAGTACTTC
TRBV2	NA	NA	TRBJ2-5	CASRSKETQYF	TGTGCCAGCAGAAGCAAAGAGACCCAGTACTTC
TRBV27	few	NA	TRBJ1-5	CASSLSGNQPQHF	TGTGCCAGCAGTTTATCTGGCAATCAGCCCCAGCATTTT
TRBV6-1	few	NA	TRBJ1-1	CASSTGTFMNTEAFF	TGTGCCAGCAGTACGGGGACATTCATGAACACTGAAGCTTTCTTT
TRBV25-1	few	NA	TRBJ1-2	CASSRDNRFGYTF	TGTGCCAGCAGTCGAGACAACCGATTTGGCTACACCTTC
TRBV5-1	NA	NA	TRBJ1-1	CASSLIWNTEAFF	TGCGCCAGCAGCTTGATCTGGAACACTGAAGCTTTCTTT
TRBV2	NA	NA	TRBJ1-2	CASSDRTNYGYTF	TGTGCCAGCAGTGACAGGACTAACTATGGCTACACCTTC
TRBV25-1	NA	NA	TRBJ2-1	CASSKQGRDEQFF	TGTGCCAGCAGTAAGCAGGGGAGGGATGAGCAGTTCTTC
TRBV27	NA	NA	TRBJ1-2	CASSHDKSYGYTF	TGTGCCAGCAGTCATGACAAGTCCTATGGCTACACCTTC
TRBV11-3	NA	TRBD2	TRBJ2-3	CASSPRGLAGTDTQYF	TGTGCCAGCAGCCCCCGAGGGCTAGCGGGCACAGATACGCAGTATTTT
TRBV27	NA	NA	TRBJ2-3	CASSLGAGTDTQYF	TGTGCCAGCAGTTTAGGGGCCGGGACAGATACGCAGTATTTT
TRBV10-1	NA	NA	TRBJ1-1	CASSDDPTGHEAFF	TGCGCCAGCAGTGACGATCCGACAGGTCATGAAGCTTTCTTT
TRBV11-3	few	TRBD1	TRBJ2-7	CASSPRQGTYEQYF	TGTGCCAGCAGCCCTCGACAGGGGACCTACGAGCAGTACTTC